The 19 T cell receptor beta chains listed next were all sequenced from one sample in a study of blood T cell repertoires in COVID-19. Sequencing used immunoSEQ multiplex PCR; TCRdb keeps in-frame clones, though not all of them. The sample records roughly 120,000 clones, about 85% being singletons. The source material was peripheral blood. These receptors came from a man between 60 and 70 years old with acute or convalescent COVID-19.

On this clone: The junction differs from germline at one of its ends, possibly a read error. The chain employs TRBV3-1 (or the pseudogene TRBV3-2) and TRBJ1-2; tentatively, D is TRBD1 (6 bases). Germline V gene sequence: CDR1 LGHDT, CDR2 YNNKEL (reference sequence). This CDR3 spans 16 amino acids. CDR3 in amino acids: CARSQAALDRSMGYTF. The CDR3 DNA follows: TGTGCCAGAAGCCAAGCGGCATTGGACAGATCTATGGGCTACACCTTC.

The rearrangement joins TRBV11-2 to TRBJ1-2, with 8 bases fitting TRBD1. The CDR3 contains 14 residues. Germline V gene sequence: CDR1 SGHAT, CDR2 FQNNGV. V dropped 5 bases and J dropped 8; count of bases not matched to a gene: 10. In DNA, the CDR3 is TGTGCCAGCAGCCCTACGCAGGGGGCGGGCGGCTACACCTTC. Translation gives CASSPTQGAGGYTF.

This chain uses TRBV7-9 with TRBJ2-2, with a possible D match to TRBD1 (7 bases). Deletions cut 3 bases from V and 3 bases from J, with 17 bases between. Germline lookup yields CDR1 SEHNR and CDR2 FQNEAQ (reference sequence). The length of the CDR3 is 17 residues. The CDR3 loop reads CASSFAQGRRDTGELFF. CDR3 nucleotide sequence: TGTGCCAGCAGCTTTGCACAGGGGCGGAGGGACACCGGGGAGCTGTTTTTT.

This rearrangement joins TRBV7-2 to TRBJ2-7, with 12 bases identical to TRBD2. Germline loops: CDR1 SGHTA, CDR2 FQGNSA. The CDR3 totals 16 residues. V was pared by 1 base and J by 2 bases, with 3 bases of the junction left unmatched. The CDR3 spells CASSLEASGGAYEQYF. CDR3 nucleotides: TGTGCCAGCAGCTTAGAGGCTAGCGGGGGGGCCTACGAGCAGTACTTC.

Only one count was recorded for this clone. J is TRBJ2-2 and V is TRBV6-2 or TRBV6-3; TRBD1 aligns across 11 bases. Germline V CDR1 and CDR2: MNHEY, SVGEGT. The CDR3 runs to 15 residues. V dropped 5 bases and J dropped 5; count of bases not matched to a gene: 4. CDR3 loop: CASSADRGQTGELFF. In DNA form, the CDR3 reads TGTGCCAGCAGTGCGGACAGGGGGCAAACCGGGGAGCTGTTTTTT.

This rearrangement joins TRBV19 to TRBJ2-6; 7 bases are a match to TRBD2. The CDR3 has 17 amino acids. Unmatched junction bases numbered 7, after V lost 1 base and J lost 4 bases. CDR1 is LNHDA, CDR2 SQIVND, per germline (reference sequence). The CDR3 region is CASSIAVGGVGANVLTF. The CDR3 DNA is TGTGCCAGTAGTATAGCCGTTGGGGGGGTCGGGGCCAACGTCCTGACTTTC. The whole variable domain, filled in from reference TRBV19 and TRBJ2-6, reads DGGITQSPKYLFRKEGQNVTLSCEQNLNHDAMYWYRQDPGQGLRLIYYSQIVNDFQKGDIAEGYSVSREKKESFPLTVTSAQKNPTAFYLCASSIAVGGVGANVLTFGAGSRLTVL.

The rearrangement links TRBV6-4 to TRBJ2-2, with 13 positions matching TRBD2. The germline CDR1 and CDR2 sequences are MRHNA and SNTAGT. The V segment lost 6 bases and the J segment 7 bases; nucleotides outside the gene matches: 8. CDR3 length: 16 residues. CDR3 coding DNA: TGTGCCAGCAGCCTGGGACTAGCGGGACTAGACGGGGAGCTGTTTTTT. Translated, it gives CASSLGLAGLDGELFF.

The V and J genes are TRBV28 and TRBJ1-5; 7 nucleotides agree with TRBD1. The CDR3 totals 16 residues. Germline CDR1 MDHEN, CDR2 SYDVKM. V gave up 8 bases and J gave up 7 bases; unmatched junction bases: 17. The CDR3 loop is CASQAAGGGPGQPQHF. CDR3 bases: TGTGCCAGCCAAGCCGCAGGGGGTGGCCCTGGACAGCCCCAGCATTTT.

The CDR3 bases are TGTGCCAGCAGCCGCCGGGACAGGGGACAGACTGAAGCTTTCTTT. Translated: CASSRRDRGQTEAFF. This chain connects TRBV4-2 to TRBJ1-1; 10 bases match TRBD1. Trimming took 4 bases from V and 5 from J; bases not matched to a gene: 7. This CDR3 region has 15 residues. Germline-derived CDR1 and CDR2 are LGHNA and YNFKEQ.

The V gene is TRBV19, the J gene TRBJ1-5; D not certain. The CDR3 runs to 13 residues. Looked up from germline, CDR1 is LNHDA and CDR2 is SQIVND (reference sequence). V was pared by 4 bases and J by 4 bases, with 8 bases between. This CDR3 is CASSSPGNQPQHF. CDR3 in DNA: TGTGCCAGTAGTAGTCCAGGAAATCAGCCCCAGCATTTT.

In its sample, this clone was seen a few times. The chain uses TRBV6-6 and TRBJ2-1, with TRBD2 as a possible D gene (7 bases). The CDR3 contains 12 residues. V lost 6 bases and J lost 8, with 11 bases in between. The germline gives CDR1 MNHNY, CDR2 SVGAGI (reference sequence). CDR3 loop: CASRGGDYEQFF. CDR3 DNA sequence: TGTGCCAGCAGAGGGGGGGACTATGAGCAGTTCTTC.

This rearrangement joins TRBV7-2 to TRBJ2-3, with 10 nucleotides matching TRBD2. The germline CDR1 and CDR2 sequences are SGHTA and FQGNSA. After removal of 4 bases from V and 0 bases from J, the junction contained 10 bases not matched to a gene. This CDR3 is 18 amino acids long. CDR3 residues: CASSSPGLAISSTDTQYF. The CDR3 DNA sequence: TGTGCCAGCAGCTCGCCGGGACTAGCGATCTCTAGCACAGATACGCAGTATTTT.

V gene TRBV12-3 or TRBV12-4 combines with J gene TRBJ2-6; D gene ambiguous. The CDR3 has 13 residues. Trimming left V 6 bases short and J 0 bases short, with 3 bases between. The chain's CDR3 is CASSYSGANVLTF. The CDR3 nucleotides read TGTGCCAGCAGCTACTCTGGGGCCAACGTCCTGACTTTC.

This clone was counted a few times. The chain has TRBV11-2 and TRBJ2-1, with 12 bases identical to TRBD2. Trimming took 6 bases from V and 4 from J; bases not matched to a gene: 4. Germline loops: CDR1 SGHAT, CDR2 FQNNGV. There are 15 residues in the CDR3. The chain's CDR3 is CASSSGLAGYNEQFF. In nucleotides, the CDR3 is TGTGCCAGCAGTTCAGGACTAGCGGGGTACAATGAGCAGTTCTTC. Supplemented by reference TRBV11-2 and TRBJ2-1, the full variable domain reads EAGVAQSPRYKIIEKRQSVAFWCNPISGHATLYWYQQILGQGPKLLIQFQNNGVVDDSQLPKDRFSAERLKGVDSTLKIQPAKLEDSAVYLCASSSGLAGYNEQFFGPGTRLTVL.

V gene TRBV7-8 combines with J gene TRBJ2-3, with 8 bases aligning to TRBD1. The CDR3 runs 15 residues. From germline, CDR1 is SGHVS and CDR2 FQNEAQ. The junction had 5 bases not matched to a gene; V was cut back by 0 bases and J by 6 bases. DNA for the CDR3: TGTGCCAGCAGCTTAGCGGGAAGACAGGGGGATACGCAGTATTTT. It is translated as CASSLAGRQGDTQYF.

The gene calls are TRBV28 and TRBJ2-1, with D perhaps TRBD2 (6 bases). This CDR3 contains 15 residues. Trimming removed 3 bases from V and 7 bases from J, with 16 bases in between. Germline lookup yields CDR1 MDHEN and CDR2 SYDVKM. CDR3 protein: CASSFSGGAGNEQFF. In nucleotides, the CDR3 is TGTGCCAGCAGTTTCTCCGGAGGGGCCGGGAATGAGCAGTTCTTC.

The chain couples TRBV29-1 to TRBJ2-4, with D tentatively TRBD2 (6 bases). Per germline, CDR1 SQVTM and CDR2 ANQGSEA. Trimming took off 7 bases at V and 0 bases at J, with 10 bases between the two ends. The length of the CDR3 is 13 residues. CDR3 bases: TGCAGCGCGGACGGGGGAGCCAAAAACATTCAGTACTTC. Protein: CSADGGAKNIQYF.

Comments on this clone: The same CDR3 arises from other DNA sequences in this sample as well. The V call is TRBV5-1, the J call TRBJ2-7; 9 nucleotides line up with TRBD2. V lost 0 bases to trimming and J lost 2 bases; unmatched junction nucleotides: 3. The CDR3 covers 15 residues. CDR1 SGHRS and CDR2 YFSETQ come from the germline V gene. In DNA, the CDR3 is TGCGCCAGCAGCTTGGGGCTAGCGGGACCCTACGAGCAGTACTTC. This codes for CASSLGLAGPYEQYF. The full variable domain, with the rest looked up from reference TRBV5-1 and TRBJ2-7, is KAGVTQTPRYLIKTRGQQVTLSCSPISGHRSVSWYQQTPGQGLQFLFEYFSETQRNKGNFPGRFSGRQFSNSRSEMNVSTLELGDSALYLCASSLGLAGPYEQYFGPGTRLTVT.

This sequence joins TRBV7-3 and TRBJ2-2; D might be TRBD2 (6 bases). V was pared by 1 base and J by 0 bases, with 9 bases between. Germline CDR1 SGHTA, CDR2 FQGTGA. The CDR3 consists of 16 residues. CDR3 DNA sequence: TGTGCCAGCAGCTTAAGGGGGGAAACGAACACCGGGGAGCTGTTTTTT. Amino acid sequence: CASSLRGETNTGELFF.